The next 22 T cell receptor beta chains were all read from a single sample in a study of blood T cell repertoires in COVID-19. Some clones are missing from TCRdb's copy, which holds only in-frame ones; the method was immunoSEQ multiplex PCR. Seen here are under 90,000 clones, about 80% observed once, and the top ten hold around 6%. Sequenced sample: peripheral blood. These receptors were taken from a man in his fifties or sixties with active or convalescent COVID-19.

The V and J genes are TRBV10-2 and TRBJ1-1, with a weak D call TRBD1 (5 bases). Trimming shortened V by 3 bases and J by 6 bases, and 11 bases separated the two germline ends. CDR3 length: 13 residues. Per the germline V gene, CDR1 is WSHSY and CDR2 is SAAADI. The CDR3 DNA reads TGCGCCAGCAGTGAAGTCCAGGGCGCTGAAGCTTTCTTT. It codes for CASSEVQGAEAFF.

This clone has only a few counts. The rearrangement links TRBV2 to TRBJ2-6, with a tentative D call TRBD2 (6 bases). The germline CDR1 and CDR2 sequences are SNHLY and FYNNEI. This CDR3 has 17 amino acids. V was trimmed by 2 bases and J by 2 bases, leaving 13 bases between them. The CDR3 DNA is TGTGCCAGCAGTGAATTCGGAGGGGCTACTGGGGCCAACGTCCTGACTTTC. It translates to CASSEFGGATGANVLTF. Based on the CDR3 plus reference TRBV2 and TRBJ2-6, the full variable domain is EPEVTQTPSHQVTQMGQEVILRCVPISNHLYFYWYRQILGQKVEFLVSFYNNEISEKSEIFDDQFSVERPDGSNFTLKIRSTKLEDSAMYFCASSEFGGATGANVLTFGAGSRLTVL.

The chain links TRBV19 to TRBJ2-7; D is perhaps TRBD2 (6 bases). CDR1 is LNHDA, CDR2 SQIVND, per germline (reference sequence). This CDR3 contains 15 residues. Trimming pared 2 bases from V and 5 bases from J, leaving 16 bases between. The CDR3 protein is CASSIRGGQGNEQYF. CDR3 DNA sequence: TGTGCCAGTAGTATAAGAGGAGGGCAGGGCAACGAGCAGTACTTC.

The chain employs TRBV10-2 and TRBJ1-2; TRBD1 matches at 8 bases. CDR3 length: 13 residues. Germline lookup yields CDR1 WSHSY and CDR2 SAAADI. V was clipped by 7 bases and J by 4 bases; unmatched bases: 5. CDR3 nucleotides: TGCGCCAGCAAAGGACAGGGCCCCTATGGCTACACCTTC. This encodes CASKGQGPYGYTF.

The CDR3 DNA sequence: TGTGCCAGCTCACCACCGGCACAGGGGGCCGGCGGGGAGCTGTTTTTT. Amino acids: CASSPPAQGAGGELFF. The rearrangement uses TRBV18 and TRBJ2-2; 9 bases agree with TRBD1. Per the germline V gene, CDR1 is KGHSH and CDR2 is LQKENI. The CDR3 sequence is 16 residues long. V gave up 0 bases and J gave up 7 bases; unmatched junction bases: 6.

The chain couples TRBV6-5 to TRBJ1-2; possible D gene TRBD1, 6 bases. The V end was cut by 0 bases, the J end by 3 bases, with 14 bases between. The germline V gene encodes CDR1 MNHEY and CDR2 SVGAGI. This CDR3 comprises 16 residues. The CDR3 region has the DNA TGTGCCAGCAGTTACTCGTCGGGCGGGGGCGACTATGGCTACACCTTC. Its translation is CASSYSSGGGDYGYTF.

The V call is TRBV3-1 (or the pseudogene TRBV3-2), the J call TRBJ2-7; 8 bases line up with TRBD2. Germline CDR1 LGHDT, CDR2 YNNKEL (reference sequence). Losses at the gene ends were 5 bases for V and 5 bases for J; bases not matched to a gene: 8. This CDR3 has 14 amino acids. The CDR3 nucleotides are TGTGCCAGCAGCTTAAGCGGACTAGCCCACGAGCAGTACTTC. It translates to CASSLSGLAHEQYF.

The rearrangement uses TRBV19 and TRBJ1-6, with TRBD1 matching 9 bases. V was clipped by 5 bases and J by 7 bases; unmatched bases: 9. Per the germline V gene, CDR1 is LNHDA and CDR2 is SQIVND (reference sequence). The CDR3 is 16 residues long. The CDR3 bases are TGTGCCAGTAGTCGCGACGGACAGGGGAGAAATTCACCCCTCCACTTT. Encoded protein: CASSRDGQGRNSPLHF.

V usage is TRBV29-1 and J usage is TRBJ2-1; tentatively, D is TRBD1 (6 bases). In germline, CDR1 is SQVTM, CDR2 ANQGSEA. This CDR3 is built from 11 residues. Trimming removed 3 bases from V and 6 bases from J, with 6 bases in between. This chain's CDR3 is CSVDRGNEQFF. The DNA of the CDR3 is TGCAGCGTTGACAGGGGCAATGAGCAGTTCTTC.

This chain uses TRBV20-1 with TRBJ2-1, with a possible D match to TRBD1 (6 bases). The V gene lost 7 bases and the J gene lost 2 bases, with 6 bases spanning the gap. This CDR3 comprises 11 residues. Per germline, CDR1 DFQATT and CDR2 SNEGSKA (reference sequence). In nucleotides, the CDR3 is TGCAGTGAGGGGGCCTACAATGAGCAGTTCTTC. It specifies CSEGAYNEQFF.

The chain recombines TRBV9 with TRBJ2-3; perhaps TRBD2 as D (6 bases). The CDR3 sequence is 15 residues long. V was trimmed by 0 bases and J by 10 bases, leaving 18 bases between them. CDR1 is SGDLS, CDR2 YYNGEE, per germline. The CDR3 nucleotides are TGTGCCAGCAGCGTAGGCGGGGAGCGTGCTGGGGCGCAGTATTTT. This translates into CASSVGGERAGAQYF.

There are a few counts of this clone. This rearrangement joins TRBV7-3 to TRBJ2-3, with D tentatively TRBD2 (6 bases). Trimming stripped 3 bases from V and 8 bases from J, with 27 bases between. The CDR3 has 18 residues. CDR1 SGHTA and CDR2 FQGTGA come from the germline V gene. In DNA form, the CDR3 reads TGTGCCAGCAGCTTGGAGGGAGGAGGGCAGGGCAGAGCTGGTACGCAGTATTTT. Translated: CASSLEGGGQGRAGTQYF.

This rearrangement joins TRBV3-1 (or the pseudogene TRBV3-2) to TRBJ2-7; D remains unclear. CDR3 length: 13 amino acids. V lost 1 base and J 3 bases, leaving 7 bases between the germline ends. Germline V gives CDR1 LGHDT, CDR2 YNNKEL (reference sequence). The chain's CDR3 is CASSQGYSYEQYF. CDR3 coding DNA: TGTGCCAGCAGCCAAGGGTATAGCTACGAGCAGTACTTC.

As DNA, the CDR3 is TGTGCCAGCAGCTATAGCGCAGGCCCAGACTACGAGCAGTACTTC. Encoded protein: CASSYSAGPDYEQYF. The rearrangement uses TRBV11-3 and TRBJ2-7, with D possibly TRBD2 on 5 matching bases. The germline CDR1 and CDR2 sequences are SGHNT and YENEEA. V shed 4 bases and J shed 3 bases, with 16 bases lying between them. This CDR3 is 15 amino acids long.

This sequence joins TRBV6-5 and TRBJ1-6; 9 bases align to TRBD1. V gave up 7 bases and J gave up 10 bases; unmatched junction bases: 11. The CDR3 totals 15 residues. CDR1 MNHEY and CDR2 SVGAGI come from the germline V gene. CDR3 residues: CASTDRGQGRSPLHF. DNA for the CDR3: TGTGCCAGCACGGACAGGGGCCAGGGCCGATCACCCCTCCACTTT.

This chain links TRBV6-5 with TRBJ2-5; 9 positions agree with TRBD1. V shed 6 bases, J shed 7 bases, and the junction held 9 bases outside the gene matches. This CDR3 spans 14 amino acids. Per the germline V gene, CDR1 is MNHEY and CDR2 is SVGAGI. The CDR3 protein is CASRLTGGAVTQYF. The CDR3 nucleotides read TGTGCCAGCAGACTCACAGGGGGCGCGGTGACCCAGTACTTC.

The CDR3 DNA reads TGTGCCAGCAGTCTGGGCAGGGGACGGGATCAGCCCCAGCATTTT. This sequence encodes CASSLGRGRDQPQHF. The V gene is TRBV27, the J gene TRBJ1-5; maybe TRBD1 (6 bases). The V and J ends lost 5 bases and 5 bases respectively, with 16 bases between them. The CDR3 runs 15 residues. Germline lookup yields CDR1 MNHEY and CDR2 SMNVEV (reference sequence).

The chain couples TRBV21-1 to TRBJ2-1; the D call in the table, TRBD1, was not verified against the DNA. TRBV21-1 is noted as a pseudogene. The CDR3 extends over 15 amino acids. For the CDR3, the DNA is TGTGCCAGCAGCAAACAGGGGACAGCACCTAATGAGCAGTTCTTC. Amino acid sequence: CASSKQGTAPNEQFF.

The chain carries TRBV7-7 and TRBJ2-2, with TRBD2 as a possible D gene (7 bases). Germline loops: CDR1 SSHAT, CDR2 FNYEAQ (reference sequence). The CDR3 sequence is 17 residues long. V dropped 0 bases and J dropped 3 bases, with 14 bases sitting between them. The CDR3 reads CASSLARLGGDTGELFF. In nucleotides, the CDR3 is TGTGCCAGCAGCTTAGCGCGTCTAGGGGGGGACACCGGGGAGCTGTTTTTT.

The chain uses TRBV5-1 and TRBJ1-1, with a weak D call TRBD1 (5 bases). Germline lookup yields CDR1 SGHRS and CDR2 YFSETQ. The CDR3 runs 15 residues. With 3 bases removed from V and 1 base from J, the gap between germline ends came to 13 bases. This chain's CDR3 is CASSSQGVGNTEAFF. The CDR3 DNA reads TGCGCCAGCAGCTCCCAAGGGGTAGGGAACACTGAAGCTTTCTTT.

The CDR3 bases are TGTGCCAGCAGCTTACTGTTGGGTCGGGGGACAGATACGCAGTATTTT. Protein product: CASSLLLGRGTDTQYF. This rearrangement joins TRBV7-9 to TRBJ2-3, with TRBD2 as a possible D gene (6 bases). Trimming removed 2 bases at V and 3 bases at J, with 15 bases between. The germline CDR1 and CDR2 sequences are SEHNR and FQNEAQ (reference sequence). The CDR3 is 16 residues long.

The chain combines TRBV20-1 with TRBJ2-2, with 8 nucleotides matching TRBD1. Germline V gene lookup returns CDR1 DFQATT and CDR2 SNEGSKA (reference sequence). V shed 3 bases, J shed 1 base, and the junction held 7 bases outside the gene matches. The CDR3 consists of 16 residues. For the CDR3, the DNA is TGCAGTGCTAGTAGTATACAGGGGGTGAACACCGGGGAGCTGTTTTTT. This codes for CSASSIQGVNTGELFF.